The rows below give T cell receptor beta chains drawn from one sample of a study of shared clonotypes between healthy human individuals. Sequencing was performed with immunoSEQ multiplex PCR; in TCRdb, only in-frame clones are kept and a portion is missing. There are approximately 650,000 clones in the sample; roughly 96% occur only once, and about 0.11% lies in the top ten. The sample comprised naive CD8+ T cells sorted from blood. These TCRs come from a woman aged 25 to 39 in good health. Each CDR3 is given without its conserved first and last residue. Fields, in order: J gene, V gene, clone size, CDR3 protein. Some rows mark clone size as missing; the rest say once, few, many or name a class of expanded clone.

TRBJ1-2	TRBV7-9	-	ATPLRNYGYT
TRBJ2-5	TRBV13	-	ASSQIGSQETQY
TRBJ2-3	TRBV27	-	ASRMTDPDTQY
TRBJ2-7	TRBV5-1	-	ASSGDGGYEQY
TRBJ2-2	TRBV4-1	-	ASSQELPGYDTGELF
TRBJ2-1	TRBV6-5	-	ASSGAGGTGEQF
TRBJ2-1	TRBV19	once	ASSPIPGTYNEQF
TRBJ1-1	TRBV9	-	ATSGDSNTEAF
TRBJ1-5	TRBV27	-	ASSFRNNNQPQH
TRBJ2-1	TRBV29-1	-	SVERGRGDEQF
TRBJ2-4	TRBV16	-	ASSQSQGANIQY
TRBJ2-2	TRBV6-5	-	ASSLAGSPGELF
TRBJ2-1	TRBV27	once	ATWTGAYNEQF
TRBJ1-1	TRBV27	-	ASSLSWAFSEAF
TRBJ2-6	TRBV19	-	ASSIVLFRDLYSGANVLT
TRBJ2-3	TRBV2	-	ASVDPARGTDTQY
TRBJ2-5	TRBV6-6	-	ASSSSSRWETQY
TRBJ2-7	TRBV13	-	ASSFRGSYEQY
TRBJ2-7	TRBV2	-	ASSEVFREQY
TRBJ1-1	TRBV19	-	ASSPGQFTEAF
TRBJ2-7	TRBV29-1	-	SVEDELTYEQY
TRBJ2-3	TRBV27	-	ASSLYIGSADTQY
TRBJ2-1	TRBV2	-	ASPPYTSGYNEQF
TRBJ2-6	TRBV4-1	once	ASSQDGWGSGANVLT
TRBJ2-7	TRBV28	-	ASSIAGSPYEQY
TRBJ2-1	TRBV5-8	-	ASSSYSGRFYNEQF
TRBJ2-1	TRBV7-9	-	ASSGTYNEQF
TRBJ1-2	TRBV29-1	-	SVEGGDYGYT
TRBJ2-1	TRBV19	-	ASSLTEGNEQF
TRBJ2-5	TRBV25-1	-	ATMTSVETQY
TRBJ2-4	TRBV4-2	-	ASSQVYGVKNIQY
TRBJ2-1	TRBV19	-	ASTSSGRGNEQF
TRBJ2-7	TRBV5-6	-	ASSSTLAYYEQY
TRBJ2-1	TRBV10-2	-	ASSDSGHDGRLVNEQF
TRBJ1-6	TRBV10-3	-	ATLAGVREQDSPLH
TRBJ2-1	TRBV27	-	ASSRQGYSEQF
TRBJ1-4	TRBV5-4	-	ASSTGGEFPEKLF
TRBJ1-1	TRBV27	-	ASSFSGATEAF
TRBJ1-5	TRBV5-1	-	ASSWTGDSQPQH
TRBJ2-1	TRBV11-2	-	ASLNLGSTYNEQF
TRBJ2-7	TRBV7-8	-	ASSFITGTGGGDEQY
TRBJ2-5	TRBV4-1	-	ASSTGQGAEEQY